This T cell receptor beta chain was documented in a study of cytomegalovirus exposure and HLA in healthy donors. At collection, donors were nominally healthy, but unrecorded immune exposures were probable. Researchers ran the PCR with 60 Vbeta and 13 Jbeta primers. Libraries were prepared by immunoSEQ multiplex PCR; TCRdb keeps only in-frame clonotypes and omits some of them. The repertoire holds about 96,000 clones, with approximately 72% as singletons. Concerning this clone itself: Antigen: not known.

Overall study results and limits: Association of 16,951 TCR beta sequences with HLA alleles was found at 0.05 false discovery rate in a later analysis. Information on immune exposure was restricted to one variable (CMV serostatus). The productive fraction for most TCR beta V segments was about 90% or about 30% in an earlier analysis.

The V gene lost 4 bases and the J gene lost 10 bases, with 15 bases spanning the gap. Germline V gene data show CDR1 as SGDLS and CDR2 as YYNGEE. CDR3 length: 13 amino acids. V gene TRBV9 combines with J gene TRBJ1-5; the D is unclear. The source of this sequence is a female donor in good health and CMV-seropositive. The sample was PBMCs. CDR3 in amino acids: CASSTSTASPQHF. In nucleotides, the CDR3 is TGTGCCAGCAGCACCTCGACTGCGTCACCCCAGCATTTT.